This T cell receptor (beta chain) was sequenced during a study of CD8 T cells in ankylosing spondylitis. TCRdb re-derived calls from the 5' RACE reads in MiXCR, one entry per CDR3 protein. The sample holds about 340,000 distinct CDR3 sequences, about 20% seen once. General study findings and limits: Disease-linked clones reportedly showed significant enrichment in matched ankylosing spondylitis synovial fluid.

On this clonotype itself: Its antigen is as yet unknown.

The germline CDR1 and CDR2 sequences are MNHEY and SMNVEV (reference sequence). The germline V and J ends were trimmed by 4 bases and 2 bases, with 9 bases remaining between them. The length of the CDR3 is 13 residues. The receptor's source is a male donor with ankylosing spondylitis or in good health (not recorded which). The chain employs TRBV27 and TRBJ2-7; D perhaps matches TRBD1 (5 bases). Sequenced input: blood, either unsorted or a sorted T cell fraction (not recorded which). CDR3: CASSSAGTYEQYF. CDR3 DNA sequence: TGTGCCAGCAGTTCGGCAGGGACCTACGAGCAGTACTTC.